The clone carrying this T cell receptor beta chain was seen more than once but under ten times. Its antigen is still unknown. Regarding time point: late sampling 161 to 241 days after vaccination in three convalescent patients. Treatment denoted: approximately nine-day PBMC culture with coronavirus spike peptide pools or control peptides (ViraFEST assay). Germline V gene data show CDR1 as DFQATT and CDR2 as SNEGSKA (reference sequence). V was clipped by 3 bases and J by 9 bases, with 12 bases between them. CDR3 length: 13 amino acids. These data are taken from a study of vaccination and CD4 T cells after COVID-19. Sequencing of DNA taken from cultured CD4+ T cells relied on the Oncomine TCR Beta short-read assay. Using its own MiXCR run on the PCR reads, TCRdb lists one record per CDR3 protein. The sample consists of about 22,000 distinct CDR3 sequences, 45% to 55% of them appearing once.

The sequence was obtained from a human donor who had recovered from COVID-19. The sample here was CD4+ T cells from blood, cultured in vitro, taken about 7 months after SARS-CoV-2 vaccination. The rearrangement links TRBV20-1 to TRBJ1-6; D might be TRBD1 (5 bases). CDR3 nucleotides: TGCAGTGCTAGTTGGGGCCTTAGTTCACCCCTCCACTTT. It is translated as CSASWGLSSPLHF.